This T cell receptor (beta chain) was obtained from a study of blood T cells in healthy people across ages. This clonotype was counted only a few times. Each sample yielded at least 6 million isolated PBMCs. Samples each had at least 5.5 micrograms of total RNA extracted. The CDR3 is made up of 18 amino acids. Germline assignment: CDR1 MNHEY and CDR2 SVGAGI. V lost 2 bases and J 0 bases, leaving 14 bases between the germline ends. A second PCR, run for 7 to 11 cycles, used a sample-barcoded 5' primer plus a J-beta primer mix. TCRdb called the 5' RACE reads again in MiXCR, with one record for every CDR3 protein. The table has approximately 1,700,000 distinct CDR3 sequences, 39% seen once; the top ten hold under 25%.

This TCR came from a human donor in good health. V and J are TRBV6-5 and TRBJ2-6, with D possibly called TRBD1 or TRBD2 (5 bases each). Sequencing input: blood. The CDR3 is CASSYPEGTRSGANVLTF. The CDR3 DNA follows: TGTGCCAGCAGTTACCCCGAGGGGACCCGCTCTGGGGCCAACGTCCTGACTTTC.